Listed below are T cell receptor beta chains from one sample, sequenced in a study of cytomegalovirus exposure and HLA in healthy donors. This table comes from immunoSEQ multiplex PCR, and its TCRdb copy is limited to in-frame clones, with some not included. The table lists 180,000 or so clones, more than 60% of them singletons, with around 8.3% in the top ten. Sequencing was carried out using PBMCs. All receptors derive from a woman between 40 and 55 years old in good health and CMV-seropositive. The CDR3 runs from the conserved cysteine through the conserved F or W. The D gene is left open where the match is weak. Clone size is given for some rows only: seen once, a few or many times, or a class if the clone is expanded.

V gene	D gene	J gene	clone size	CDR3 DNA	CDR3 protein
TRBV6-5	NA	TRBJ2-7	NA	TGTGCCAGCAATTACTCGAATCAGGTCCGGGGCGAGCAGTACTTC	CASNYSNQVRGEQYF
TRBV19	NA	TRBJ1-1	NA	TGTGCCAGTACTAGGTACAGGCTGGACACTGAAGCTTTCTTT	CASTRYRLDTEAFF
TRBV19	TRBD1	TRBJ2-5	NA	TGTGCCAGTAGTATTGGACAGGGTACTCAAGAGACCCAGTACTTC	CASSIGQGTQETQYF
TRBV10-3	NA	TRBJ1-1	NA	TGTGCCATCAGTGAGCGGCCCCAGGGGAACACTGAAGCTTTCTTT	CAISERPQGNTEAFF
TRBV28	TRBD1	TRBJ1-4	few	TGTGCCAGCAGTCCACTACGGGACAGGAATGAAAAACTGTTTTTT	CASSPLRDRNEKLFF
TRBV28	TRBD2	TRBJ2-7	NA	TGTGCCAGCAGTCCCCCTAGCGGGTTCTCCTACGAGCAGTACTTC	CASSPPSGFSYEQYF
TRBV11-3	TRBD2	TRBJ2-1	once	TGTGCCAGCAGCTTAGGGCCAGCGGGAGGGGGTGAGCAGTTCTTC	CASSLGPAGGGEQFF
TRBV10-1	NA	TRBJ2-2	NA	TGCGCCCTTTTCACCTGGCGGGGGAGGGGGACCGGGGAGCTGTTTTTT	CALFTWRGRGTGELFF
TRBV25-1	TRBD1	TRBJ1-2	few	TGTGCCAGCGGACAGGGGGCGTTTGGTGTATATGGCTACACCTTC	CASGQGAFGVYGYTF
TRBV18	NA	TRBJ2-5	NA	TGTGCCAGCTCACCACAGTTAACGGGAGCCCAAGAGACCCAGTACTTC	CASSPQLTGAQETQYF
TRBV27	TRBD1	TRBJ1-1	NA	TGTGCCAGCAGTTTCGGACAGGGCGCTGAAGCTTTCTTT	CASSFGQGAEAFF
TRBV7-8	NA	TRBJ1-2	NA	TGTGCCAGCAGCTTTGACGGGGGGCATGGCTACACCTTC	CASSFDGGHGYTF
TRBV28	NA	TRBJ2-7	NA	TGTGCCAGCAGCTATACTACAGGGTTTTACGAGCAGTACTTC	CASSYTTGFYEQYF
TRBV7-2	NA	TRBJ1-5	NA	TGTGCCAGCAGCGGGGACACTCAGCCCCAGCATTTT	CASSGDTQPQHF
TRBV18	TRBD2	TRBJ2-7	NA	TGTGCCAGCTCACGGGAGACTAGCGGGATGGGCTACGAGCAGTACTTC	CASSRETSGMGYEQYF
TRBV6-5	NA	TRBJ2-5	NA	TGTGCCAGCAGTTACTCGCGAGAGACCCAGTACTTC	CASSYSRETQYF
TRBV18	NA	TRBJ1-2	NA	TGTGCCAGCTCACCACCATCGGTTCAACTTGGCTACACCTTC	CASSPPSVQLGYTF
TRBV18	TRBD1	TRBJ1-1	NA	TGTGCCAGCTCACCGGGACAGGGCAGCAGTGAAGCTTTCTTT	CASSPGQGSSEAFF
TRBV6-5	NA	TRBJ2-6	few	TGTGCCAGCCGGTCCTCTGGGGCCAACGTCCTGACTTTC	CASRSSGANVLTF
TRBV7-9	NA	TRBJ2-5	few	TGTGCCAGCAGCGTACCCGAGGGGACCCAGTACTTC	CASSVPEGTQYF
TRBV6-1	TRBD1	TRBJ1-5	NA	TGTGCCAGCAGTTTCCGGACAGGCGACAATCAGCCCCAGCATTTT	CASSFRTGDNQPQHF
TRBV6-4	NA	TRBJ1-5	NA	TGTGCCAGCAGTGACGTGTGGGGTCGGGGTCAGCCCCAGCATTTT	CASSDVWGRGQPQHF
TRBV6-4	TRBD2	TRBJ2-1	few	TGTGCCAGCAGTGGAGGACTAGCGGGAGACGATGAGCAGTTCTTC	CASSGGLAGDDEQFF
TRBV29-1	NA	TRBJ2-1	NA	TGCAGCGTTGTCTTCCGGACTCGTTCGAGGAATGAGCAGTTCTTC	CSVVFRTRSRNEQFF
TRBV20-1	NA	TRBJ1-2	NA	TGCAGTGCTTCCCCCGACTATGGCTACACCTTC	CSASPDYGYTF
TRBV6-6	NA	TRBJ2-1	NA	TGTGCCAGCAGTTACCCTGGTATCAGCTCCTACAATGAGCAGTTCTTC	CASSYPGISSYNEQFF
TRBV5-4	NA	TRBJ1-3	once	TGTGCCAGCAGCCAAGGTGGGAGCTGGACGAACTCTGGAAACACCATATATTTT	CASSQGGSWTNSGNTIYF
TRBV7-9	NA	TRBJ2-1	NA	TGTGCCAGCAGCCCCCCCAACCAACGAGATGAGCAGTTCTTC	CASSPPNQRDEQFF
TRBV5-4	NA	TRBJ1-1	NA	TGTGCCAGCAAGGCGCAGACTCTGAACACTGAAGCTTTCTTT	CASKAQTLNTEAFF
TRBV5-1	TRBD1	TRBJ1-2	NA	TGCGCCAGCAGCTTGTACGGGACAGACTATGGCTACACCTTC	CASSLYGTDYGYTF
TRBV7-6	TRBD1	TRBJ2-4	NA	TGTGCCAGCAGCCAGGGGGCCCATCGGGACATTCAGTACTTC	CASSQGAHRDIQYF
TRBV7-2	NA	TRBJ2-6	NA	TGTGCCAGCAGCCTATCGGGTGTCTCTGGGGCCAACGTCCTGACTTTC	CASSLSGVSGANVLTF
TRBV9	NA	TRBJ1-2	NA	TGTGCCAGCAGCCTCACTACCGGGTATGGCTACACCTTC	CASSLTTGYGYTF
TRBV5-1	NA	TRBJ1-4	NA	TGCGCCAGCAGCTCTTCGGGGGAGGCAACTAATGAAAAACTGTTTTTT	CASSSSGEATNEKLFF
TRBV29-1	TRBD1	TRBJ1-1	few	TGCAGCGTGAGGACAGGGGGGGACACTGAAGCTTTCTTT	CSVRTGGDTEAFF
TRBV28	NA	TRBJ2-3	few	TGTGCCAGCAGTTTAACTTCGCGGGGACAGAGTACGCAGTATTTT	CASSLTSRGQSTQYF
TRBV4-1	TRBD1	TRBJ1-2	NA	TGCGCCAGCAGCCAGCTCATTCCGGGACAGGGTTTACCTAACTATGGCTACACCTTC	CASSQLIPGQGLPNYGYTF
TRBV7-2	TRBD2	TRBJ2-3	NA	TGTGCCAGCAGCTTAAGCGCGGGAGGTCTCAGAACGCAGTATTTT	CASSLSAGGLRTQYF
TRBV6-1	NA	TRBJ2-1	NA	TGTGCCAGCAGTGAAGGGCGGGGCAATGAGCAGTTCTTC	CASSEGRGNEQFF
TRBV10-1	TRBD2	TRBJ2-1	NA	TGCGCCAGCAGTGAGTCGGTAGCTAGCGGAGAAAATGAGCAGTTCTTC	CASSESVASGENEQFF
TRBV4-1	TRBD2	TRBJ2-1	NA	TGCGCCAGCAGCCAAGAATCGCGGGCTAGCGGGATATCGAATGAGCAGTTCTTC	CASSQESRASGISNEQFF
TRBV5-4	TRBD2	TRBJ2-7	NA	TGTGCCAGCAACACTGGGGGGCTAGCGGGAGCCCAACTCTACGAGCAGTACTTC	CASNTGGLAGAQLYEQYF
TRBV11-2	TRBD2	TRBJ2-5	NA	TGTGCCAGCAGCTTATTGATAGCGGGATTGCAAGAGACCCAGTACTTC	CASSLLIAGLQETQYF
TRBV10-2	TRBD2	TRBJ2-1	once	TGCGCCAGCAGTGAGTGGCCGGGAGGGAACGATGAGCAGTTCTTC	CASSEWPGGNDEQFF
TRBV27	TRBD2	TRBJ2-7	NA	TGTGCCAGCAGTTTATTTCCCGGACTAGCGGCCGAGCAGTACTTC	CASSLFPGLAAEQYF